Following are 29 T cell receptor beta chains from one sample sequenced in a study of blood T cell repertoires in COVID-19. Assay used: immunoSEQ multiplex PCR; TCRdb lists only in-frame clones, some missing. Among roughly 99,000 clones listed, around 88% were seen once. The sequenced material came from peripheral blood. The receptors stem from a man between 45 and 60 years old with active or convalescent COVID-19.

The chain joins TRBV19 to TRBJ1-2; D unclear. The CDR3 sequence is 12 residues long. Germline CDR1 is LNHDA and CDR2 is SQIVND (reference sequence). Trimming took off 4 bases at V and 4 bases at J, with 7 bases between the two ends. CDR3 coding DNA: TGTGCCAGTAGTAGGTCGGGCTATGGCTACACCTTC. This gives the protein CASSRSGYGYTF.

This sequence joins TRBV5-1 and TRBJ2-7; 7 positions agree with TRBD1. Germline loops: CDR1 SGHRS, CDR2 YFSETQ. Germline trimming cut 4 bases from V and 10 bases from J; bases unmatched to any gene: 8. The CDR3 has 12 amino acids. The CDR3 is CASSGRGREQYF. CDR3 in DNA: TGCGCCAGCAGCGGTAGGGGGCGCGAACAGTACTTC.

The gene calls are TRBV5-1 and TRBJ2-7, with D possibly being TRBD2 (6 bases). V lost 4 bases and J 1 base, leaving 12 bases between the germline ends. Germline V gene sequence: CDR1 SGHRS, CDR2 YFSETQ. The CDR3 sequence is 14 residues long. CDR3 loop: CASSRGTGSYEQYF. For the CDR3, the DNA is TGCGCCAGCAGCCGGGGGACGGGTTCCTACGAGCAGTACTTC.

Details on this clone: The same CDR3 arises from other DNA sequences in this sample as well. This chain connects TRBV5-1 to TRBJ2-1; 8 bases map to TRBD1. V lost 0 bases to trimming and J lost 4 bases; unmatched junction nucleotides: 3. The germline CDR1 and CDR2 sequences are SGHRS and YFSETQ. CDR3 length: 15 residues. CDR3: CASSLGQGAYNEQFF. DNA for the CDR3: TGCGCCAGCAGCTTGGGGCAGGGGGCTTACAATGAGCAGTTCTTC. Drawing the rest from reference TRBV5-1 and TRBJ2-1, the complete variable domain is KAGVTQTPRYLIKTRGQQVTLSCSPISGHRSVSWYQQTPGQGLQFLFEYFSETQRNKGNFPGRFSGRQFSNSRSEMNVSTLELGDSALYLCASSLGQGAYNEQFFGPGTRLTVL.

The chain recombines TRBV6-6 with TRBJ2-7; D remains unclear. Germline-derived CDR1 and CDR2 are MNHNY and SVGAGI (reference sequence). Trimming stripped 0 bases from V and 1 base from J, with 10 bases between. CDR3 size: 15 residues. The CDR3 DNA is TGTGCCAGCAGTTACTCTGTTAGTCATTCCTACGAGCAGTACTTC. It codes for CASSYSVSHSYEQYF.

This chain joins TRBV6-2 or TRBV6-3 and TRBJ2-3; D might be TRBD2 (5 bases). The CDR3 spans 12 residues. V was cut by 2 bases and J by 14 bases, with 14 bases left in between. Looked up from germline, CDR1 is MNHEY and CDR2 is SVGEGT. The CDR3 reads CASSYAASRAYF. The CDR3 region has the DNA TGTGCCAGCAGTTACGCGGCTAGCAGAGCGTATTTT.

The chain combines TRBV9 with TRBJ2-5, with D perhaps matching TRBD2 (6 bases). The CDR3 covers 14 residues. Trimming took 3 bases from V and 8 from J, leaving 17 bases between them. Germline lookup yields CDR1 SGDLS and CDR2 YYNGEE. The chain's CDR3 is CASSASGDFPTQYF. The CDR3 region has the DNA TGTGCCAGCAGCGCCTCGGGGGACTTCCCTACCCAGTACTTC.

The V call is TRBV5-6, the J call TRBJ2-1; possibly TRBD1 for D (5 bases). The germline V gene encodes CDR1 SGHDT and CDR2 YYEEEE. Trimming removed 1 base from V and 8 bases from J, with 10 bases in between. The length of the CDR3 is 13 residues. CDR3 nucleotides: TGTGCCAGCAGCTTGCAGGGAAGCCATGAGCAGTTCTTC. This gives the protein CASSLQGSHEQFF. The whole variable domain, remainder taken from reference TRBV5-6 and TRBJ2-1, is DAGVTQSPTHLIKTRGQQVTLRCSPKSGHDTVSWYQQALGQGPQFIFQYYEEEERQRGNFPDRFSGHQFPNYSSELNVNALLLGDSALYLCASSLQGSHEQFFGPGTRLTVL.

This clone has only a few counts. The chain couples TRBV28 to TRBJ1-6; D remains unclear. Trimming removed 6 bases from V and 9 bases from J, with 15 bases in between. This CDR3 spans 14 amino acids. From germline, CDR1 is MDHEN and CDR2 SYDVKM. CDR3 bases: TGTGCCAGCAGCTTAACTAGGGTTGGTTCACCCCTCCACTTT. Encoded protein: CASSLTRVGSPLHF.

V and J are TRBV30 and TRBJ1-1; 8 nucleotides align to TRBD1. Losses at the gene ends were 3 bases for V and 4 bases for J; bases not matched to a gene: 4. Germline V gives CDR1 GTSNPN, CDR2 SVGIG (reference sequence). CDR3 length equals 13 residues. CDR3 sequence reads: CAWRWTGRTEAFF. The CDR3 DNA reads as TGTGCCTGGAGATGGACAGGGCGCACTGAAGCTTTCTTT.

There are a few counts of this clone. This chain connects TRBV28 to TRBJ1-2; D is undetermined. Trimming took 6 bases from V and 1 from J, leaving 9 bases between them. Germline loops: CDR1 MDHEN, CDR2 SYDVKM. The CDR3 runs 13 residues. CDR3 protein: CASRSEFNYGYTF. CDR3 bases: TGTGCCAGCAGGTCGGAGTTTAACTATGGCTACACCTTC.

This chain connects TRBV5-1 to TRBJ2-7, with D perhaps matching TRBD2 (5 bases). Trimming removed 0 bases from V and 4 bases from J, with 11 bases in between. The CDR3 covers 14 residues. The germline CDR1 and CDR2 sequences are SGHRS and YFSETQ. In nucleotides, the CDR3 is TGCGCCAGCAGCTTGGACGGGATAAGGTACGAGCAGTACTTC. Protein product: CASSLDGIRYEQYF.

The chain has TRBV11-3 and TRBJ2-1, with TRBD1 matching 8 bases. CDR1 SGHNT and CDR2 YENEEA come from the germline V gene. V was pared by 5 bases and J by 5 bases, with 8 bases of the junction left unmatched. The CDR3 extends over 15 amino acids. The CDR3 nucleotides read TGTGCCAGCAGCCTGACAGGGGCTTTCGACAATGAGCAGTTCTTC. Protein: CASSLTGAFDNEQFF.

This rearrangement joins TRBV9 to TRBJ2-2, with D unclear. V was pared by 3 bases and J by 6 bases, with 9 bases between. Germline loops: CDR1 SGDLS, CDR2 YYNGEE. The CDR3 sequence is 13 residues long. The CDR3 reads CASSAPESGELFF. CDR3 bases: TGTGCCAGCAGCGCTCCAGAATCCGGGGAGCTGTTTTTT. The full variable domain, with the rest looked up from reference TRBV9 and TRBJ2-2, is DSGVTQTPKHLITATGQRVTLRCSPRSGDLSVYWYQQSLDQGLQFLIQYYNGEERAKGNILERFSAQQFPDLHSELNLSSLELGDSALYFCASSAPESGELFFGEGSRLTVL.

The V and J genes are TRBV5-4 and TRBJ2-7; 8 positions agree with TRBD2. Per germline, CDR1 SGHNT and CDR2 YYREEE (reference sequence). The trim removed 4 bases at V and 7 bases at J, leaving 13 bases unmatched. This CDR3 contains 15 residues. The CDR3 DNA reads TGTGCCAGCAGCCAGGGACTAGATGGGAGCTATGAGCAGTACTTC. It specifies CASSQGLDGSYEQYF.

V usage is TRBV2 and J usage is TRBJ2-7; TRBD1 aligns across 9 bases. J gave up 1 base and V 4 bases, and 5 bases lay outside the gene matches. The CDR3 sequence is 15 residues long. Germline values: CDR1 SNHLY, CDR2 FYNNEI. In DNA, the CDR3 is TGTGCCAGCAGTGCTACAGGGGGCGCTTCCTACGAGCAGTACTTC. Encoded protein: CASSATGGASYEQYF.

The rearrangement uses TRBV7-2 and TRBJ2-3; 8 nucleotides agree with TRBD2. CDR3 length equals 16 residues. Trimming cost V 6 bases and J 0 bases; bases outside gene matches: 8. The germline gives CDR1 SGHTA, CDR2 FQGNSA. The CDR3 region is CASSVHSGTSTDTQYF. CDR3 nucleotides: TGTGCCAGCAGTGTTCATAGCGGGACTAGCACAGATACGCAGTATTTT.

J is TRBJ2-5 and V is TRBV11-1; 8 bases are shared with TRBD2. The V gene end was trimmed by 5 bases and the J gene end by 5 bases; junction bases not matched to a gene: 4. The CDR3 length is 13 residues. The germline V gene encodes CDR1 SGHAT and CDR2 FQDESV (reference sequence). This CDR3 is CASSPREVETQYF. The CDR3 nucleotides are TGTGCCAGCAGCCCGCGGGAGGTTGAGACCCAGTACTTC.

V is TRBV2 and J is TRBJ2-5; 8 nucleotides line up with TRBD2. This CDR3 is 15 amino acids long. From germline, CDR1 is SNHLY and CDR2 FYNNEI. Germline trimming cut 1 base from V and 4 bases from J; bases unmatched to any gene: 5. Here the CDR3 DNA reads TGTGCCAGCAGTGAAGTTAGCGGGATTCGAGAGACCCAGTACTTC. This translates into CASSEVSGIRETQYF.

V and J are TRBV29-1 and TRBJ2-1; 12 bases are a match to TRBD2. There are 14 residues in the CDR3. V lost 5 bases, J lost 4 bases, and 3 bases stayed unmatched. CDR1 and CDR2 (germline): SQVTM, ANQGSEA. The CDR3, as DNA: TGCAGCGTTCGAGGACTAGCGGGATACAATGAGCAGTTCTTC. Protein sequence: CSVRGLAGYNEQFF.

This rearrangement joins TRBV6-5 to TRBJ1-2, with 9 bases fitting TRBD1. CDR3 length: 15 amino acids. CDR1 and CDR2 from the germline V gene are MNHEY and SVGAGI. The V gene end was trimmed by 2 bases and the J gene end by 3 bases; junction bases not matched to a gene: 4. For the CDR3, the DNA is TGTGCCAGCAGTTACGGACAGGGGATTCACTATGGCTACACCTTC. Translating it yields CASSYGQGIHYGYTF.

The chain links TRBV12-5 to TRBJ2-3; 10 bases line up with TRBD2. V lost 3 bases, J lost 6 bases, and 6 bases stayed unmatched. The CDR3 has 15 residues. Germline V CDR1 and CDR2: LGHNT, FRNRAP. CDR3 sequence reads: CASGFGEREGDTQYF. The CDR3 DNA reads TGTGCTAGTGGTTTCGGGGAGCGGGAGGGTGATACGCAGTATTTT.

This sequence joins TRBV4-1 and TRBJ2-7; tentatively, D is TRBD2 (8 bases). The germline V and J ends were trimmed by 0 bases and 1 base, with 22 bases remaining between them. This CDR3 has 19 residues. The germline V gene has CDR1 MGHRA and CDR2 YSYEKL. CDR3 coding DNA: TGCGCCAGCAGCCAAGATCCTCACGCGGTAGCGGGACAGTCCTACGAGCAGTACTTC. It codes for CASSQDPHAVAGQSYEQYF.

CDR3 sequence reads: CASSQTPMAGTVEKLFF. The CDR3 DNA reads TGTGCCAGCAGCCAAACCCCCATGGCCGGGACAGTCGAAAAACTGTTTTTT. J is TRBJ1-4 and V is TRBV3-1 (or the pseudogene TRBV3-2), with 7 bases identical to TRBD1. The CDR3 contains 17 residues. CDR1 is LGHDT and CDR2 is YNNKEL in the germline V gene (reference sequence). V lost 2 bases, J lost 8 bases, and 14 bases stayed unmatched.

The V gene is TRBV27, the J gene TRBJ2-3, with 11 bases aligning to TRBD2. The V and J ends lost 5 bases and 11 bases, in that order; junction bases with no gene match: 3. Germline loops: CDR1 MNHEY, CDR2 SMNVEV (reference sequence). The CDR3 contains 12 residues. CDR3 in DNA: TGTGCCAGCAGTCCGGGGACTAGCGGGCAGTATTTT. This codes for CASSPGTSGQYF.

This clone was seen once. The rearrangement uses TRBV5-6 and TRBJ1-1; a possible D gene is TRBD1 (6 bases). V gave up 3 bases and J gave up 1 base, with 10 bases separating them. This CDR3 is built from 14 residues. CDR1 is SGHDT and CDR2 is YYEEEE in the germline V gene. CDR3 sequence reads: CASSSQGGNTEAFF. The CDR3 coding sequence is TGTGCCAGCAGCTCACAGGGTGGGAACACTGAAGCTTTCTTT.

This clone was detected only a few times. This chain joins TRBV11-2 and TRBJ1-2; D remains unclear. V lost 1 base, J lost 8 bases, and 14 bases lay in between. Germline V lookup: CDR1 SGHAT, CDR2 FQNNGV. This CDR3 comprises 14 residues. The CDR3 reads CASSLVEGLGGYTF. The CDR3 DNA follows: TGTGCCAGCAGCTTAGTGGAGGGATTAGGCGGCTACACCTTC.

The chain couples TRBV6-6 to TRBJ1-1; D perhaps matches TRBD1 (5 bases). The CDR3 length is 14 residues. Germline V lookup: CDR1 MNHNY, CDR2 SVGAGI (reference sequence). With 2 bases removed from V and 0 bases from J, the gap between germline ends came to 7 bases. The CDR3, as DNA: TGTGCCAGCAGTTACGACAGTTTGAACACTGAAGCTTTCTTT. This codes for CASSYDSLNTEAFF.

The chain recombines TRBV27 with TRBJ2-1, with a possible D match to TRBD1 (5 bases). Germline lookup yields CDR1 MNHEY and CDR2 SMNVEV (reference sequence). V gave up 0 bases and J gave up 8 bases, with 17 bases separating them. The CDR3 consists of 16 residues. The CDR3 region is CASSLSPSRPGHEQFF. Here the CDR3 DNA reads TGTGCCAGCAGTTTATCGCCCTCGCGGCCAGGGCATGAGCAGTTCTTC.